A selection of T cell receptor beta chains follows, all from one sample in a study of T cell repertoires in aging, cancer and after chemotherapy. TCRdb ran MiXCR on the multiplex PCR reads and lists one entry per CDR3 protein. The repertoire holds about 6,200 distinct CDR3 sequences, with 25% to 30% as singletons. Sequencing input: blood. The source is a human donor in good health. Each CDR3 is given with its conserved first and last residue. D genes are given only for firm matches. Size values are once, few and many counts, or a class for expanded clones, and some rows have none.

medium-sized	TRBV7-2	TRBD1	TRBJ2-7	TGTGCCAGCAGCTTAGACAAGACAGGGAACGAGCAGTACTTC	CASSLDKTGNEQYF
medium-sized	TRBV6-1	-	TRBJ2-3	TGTGCCAGCAGTGATAGGGTAGCGACAGATACGCAGTATTTT	CASSDRVATDTQYF
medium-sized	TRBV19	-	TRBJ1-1	TGTGCCAGTAGGCGGACATTCGAAGCTTTCTTT	CASRRTFEAFF
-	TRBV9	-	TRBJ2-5	TGTGCCAGCAGCGTTCAGGGTCGCCAAGAGACCCAGTACTTC	CASSVQGRQETQYF
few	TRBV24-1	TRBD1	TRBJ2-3	TGTGCCACCAGTGACGAGGGACAGGGCAACACAGATACGCAGTATTTT	CATSDEGQGNTDTQYF
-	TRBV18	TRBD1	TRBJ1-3	TGTGCCAGCTCAACGGGACAGCCACCGATTAACTCTGGAAACACCATATATTTT	CASSTGQPPINSGNTIYF
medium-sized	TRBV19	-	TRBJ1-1	TGTGCCAGTAGTATGCAGGGGAACACTGAAGCTTTCTTT	CASSMQGNTEAFF
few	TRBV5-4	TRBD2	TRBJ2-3	TGTGCCAGCAGCCCGGATGGGACTAGCGGGGCTTTTACGCAGTATTTT	CASSPDGTSGAFTQYF
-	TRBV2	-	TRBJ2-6	TGTGCCAGCAGTTTGGGACACTCAGGGGGGGCCAACGTCCTGACTTTC	CASSLGHSGGANVLTF
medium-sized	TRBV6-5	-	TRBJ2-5	TGTGCCAGCGGACGTGGATTAGGGAAGGAGACCCAGTACTTC	CASGRGLGKETQYF
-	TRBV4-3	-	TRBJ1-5	TGCGCCAGCAGCAAGACGTATAGCAATCAGCCCCAGCATTTT	CASSKTYSNQPQHF
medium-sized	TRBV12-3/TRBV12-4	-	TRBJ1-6	TGTGCCAGCAGTTCGACAGGCGGCGGGTCACCCCTCCACTTT	CASSSTGGGSPLHF
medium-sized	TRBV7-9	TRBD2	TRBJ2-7	TGTGCCAGCAGCTCGACTAGCGGGAGTTCCTACGAGCAGTACTTC	CASSSTSGSSYEQYF
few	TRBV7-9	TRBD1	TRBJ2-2	TGTGCCAGCAGCTTGCCAGGGGGCACCGGGGAGCTGTTTTTT	CASSLPGGTGELFF
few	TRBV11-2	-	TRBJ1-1	TGTGCCAGCAGCCAAAAGGGAAGCACTGAAGCTTTCTTT	CASSQKGSTEAFF
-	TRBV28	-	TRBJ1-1	TGTGCCAGCAGGTTCGCGGCGGGAAGGGGAGCTTTCTTT	CASRFAAGRGAFF
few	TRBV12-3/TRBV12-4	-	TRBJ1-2	TGTGCCAGCAGTTTAGGGGGACCTACTTATGGCTACACCTTC	CASSLGGPTYGYTF
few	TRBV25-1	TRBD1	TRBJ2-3	TGTGCCAGCGGATCCGGACAGGGGGCCACAGATACGCAGTATTTT	CASGSGQGATDTQYF
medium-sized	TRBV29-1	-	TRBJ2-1	TGCAGCGTTTCCTACAATGAGCAGTTCTTC	CSVSYNEQFF
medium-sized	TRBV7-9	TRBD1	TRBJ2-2	TGTGCCAGCGGCCCGCTGGGACAGCCGAACACCGGGGAGCTGTTTTTT	CASGPLGQPNTGELFF
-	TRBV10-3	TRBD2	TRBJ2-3	TGTGCCATCAGTGAGCCAGAACTAGCGGGAGTGACTCTTTCGGGCAGGGATACGCAGTATTTT	CAISEPELAGVTLSGRDTQYF
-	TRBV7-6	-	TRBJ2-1	TGTGCCAGCAGCTTAGCCCCCGGAGATGAGCAGTTCTTC	CASSLAPGDEQFF
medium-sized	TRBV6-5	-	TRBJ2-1	TGTGCCAGCAGTTACTCGAATGAGCAGTTCTTC	CASSYSNEQFF
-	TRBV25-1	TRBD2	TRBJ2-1	TGTGCCAGCAACACCATGGGGGGGAATGAGCAGTTCTTC	CASNTMGGNEQFF
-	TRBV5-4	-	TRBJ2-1	TGTGCCAGCAGCTTAAAGGGGTGGGATGAGCAGTTCTTC	CASSLKGWDEQFF
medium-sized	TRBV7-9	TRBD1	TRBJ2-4	TGTGCCAGCAGCTACAGGGGATGGTCCAAAAACATTCAGTACTTC	CASSYRGWSKNIQYF
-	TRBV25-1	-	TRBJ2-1	TGTGCCAGCAGTCCCTTAGCGTCGGGTGGTGAGCAGTTCTTC	CASSPLASGGEQFF
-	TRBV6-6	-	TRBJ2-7	TGTGCCAGCAGCGTGTTGGGGCGGGCCTACGAGCAGTACTTC	CASSVLGRAYEQYF
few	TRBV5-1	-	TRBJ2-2	TGCGCCAGCAGCTTGGATGGTCGGGCAAACACCGGGGAGCTGTTTTTT	CASSLDGRANTGELFF
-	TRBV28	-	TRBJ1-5	TGTGCCAGCAGCCGCCAGCGAGGGACGCCCAATCAGCCCCAGCATTTT	CASSRQRGTPNQPQHF
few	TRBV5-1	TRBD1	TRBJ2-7	TGCGCCAGCAGCCTGGGACAGGGGAAAAGCGAGCAGTACTTC	CASSLGQGKSEQYF
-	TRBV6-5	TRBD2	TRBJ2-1	TGTGCCAGCACTAGGGAGGGTGAGCAGTTCTTC	CASTREGEQFF
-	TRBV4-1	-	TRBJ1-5	TGCGCCAGCAGCCAAGGTCTGGGCGGACAGCCCCAGCATTTT	CASSQGLGGQPQHF
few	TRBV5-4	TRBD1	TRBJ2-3	TGTGCCAGCAGCGAGGGACAGGGGATAAGGATCATATCAGATACGCAGTATTTT	CASSEGQGIRIISDTQYF
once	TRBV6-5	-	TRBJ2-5	TGTGCCAGCAGCACCACTGCGGGGGCACAAGAGACCCAGTACTTC	CASSTTAGAQETQYF
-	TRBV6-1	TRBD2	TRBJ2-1	TGTGCCAGCAGTTCCCGGGGGGACTCCTACAATGAGCAGTTCTTC	CASSSRGDSYNEQFF
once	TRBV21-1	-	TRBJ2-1	TGTGCCAGCAAACGCGACCCGTTGGGTTACAATGAGCAGTTCTTC	CASKRDPLGYNEQFF
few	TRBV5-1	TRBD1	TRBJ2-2	TGCGCCAGCAGCTCCGGGACAGCAAAGAACACCGGGGAGCTGTTTTTT	CASSSGTAKNTGELFF
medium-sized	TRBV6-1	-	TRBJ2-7	TGTGCCAGCAGTGAAATCCCCCAACTCTACGAGCAGTACTTC	CASSEIPQLYEQYF
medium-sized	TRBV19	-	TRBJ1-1	TGTGCCAGTAGTATAGACTTCATGAACACTGAAGCTTTCTTT	CASSIDFMNTEAFF
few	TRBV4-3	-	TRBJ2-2	TGCGCCAGCAGCCGTGATCCGACAGGTCCCGGGGAGCTGTTTTTT	CASSRDPTGPGELFF
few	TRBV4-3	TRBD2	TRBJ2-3	TGCGCCAGCAGCCAAGAACTAGCGGGAGGGCCAGATACGCAGTATTTT	CASSQELAGGPDTQYF
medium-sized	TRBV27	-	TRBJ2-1	TGTGCCAGCAGTCTACGGACCGGGAATGAGCAGTTCTTC	CASSLRTGNEQFF
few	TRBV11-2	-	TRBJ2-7	TGTGCCAGCAGCTTAGAACGTTGGGCTGAGTACTTC	CASSLERWAEYF